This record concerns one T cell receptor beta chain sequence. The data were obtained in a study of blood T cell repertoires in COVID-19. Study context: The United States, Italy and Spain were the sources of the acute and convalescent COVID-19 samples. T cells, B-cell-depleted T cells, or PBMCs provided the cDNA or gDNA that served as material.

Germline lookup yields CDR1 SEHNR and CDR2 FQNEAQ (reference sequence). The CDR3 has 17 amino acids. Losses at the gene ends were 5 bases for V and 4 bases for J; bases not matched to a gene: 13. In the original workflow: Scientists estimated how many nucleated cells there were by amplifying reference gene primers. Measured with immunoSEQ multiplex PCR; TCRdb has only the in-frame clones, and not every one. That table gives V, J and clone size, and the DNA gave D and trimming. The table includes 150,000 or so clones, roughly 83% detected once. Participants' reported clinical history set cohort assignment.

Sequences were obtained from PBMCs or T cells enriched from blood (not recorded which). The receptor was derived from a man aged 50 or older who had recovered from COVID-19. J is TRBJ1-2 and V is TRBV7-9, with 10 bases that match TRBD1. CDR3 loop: CASSQITGTGAVYGYTF. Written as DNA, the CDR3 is TGTGCCAGCAGCCAGATAACCGGGACAGGGGCGGTCTATGGCTACACCTTC.